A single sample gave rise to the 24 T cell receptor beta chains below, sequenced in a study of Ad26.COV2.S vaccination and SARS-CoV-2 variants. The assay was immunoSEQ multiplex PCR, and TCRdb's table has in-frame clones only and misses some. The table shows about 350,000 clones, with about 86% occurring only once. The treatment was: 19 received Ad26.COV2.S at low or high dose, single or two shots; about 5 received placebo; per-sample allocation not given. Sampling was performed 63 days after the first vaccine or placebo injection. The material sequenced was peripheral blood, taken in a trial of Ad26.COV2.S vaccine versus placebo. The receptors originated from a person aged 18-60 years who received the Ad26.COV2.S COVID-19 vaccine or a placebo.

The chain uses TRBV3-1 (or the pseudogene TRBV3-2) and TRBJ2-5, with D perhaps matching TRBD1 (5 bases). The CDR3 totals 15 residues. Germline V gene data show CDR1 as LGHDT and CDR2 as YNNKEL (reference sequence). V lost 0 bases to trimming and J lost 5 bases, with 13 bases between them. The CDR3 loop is CASSQDRGALETQYF. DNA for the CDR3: TGTGCCAGCAGCCAAGATCGTGGGGCGTTGGAGACCCAGTACTTC.

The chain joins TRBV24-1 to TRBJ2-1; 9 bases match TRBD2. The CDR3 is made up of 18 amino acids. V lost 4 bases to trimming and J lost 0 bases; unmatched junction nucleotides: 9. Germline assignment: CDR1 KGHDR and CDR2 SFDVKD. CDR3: CATSDPTSGSSSYNEQFF. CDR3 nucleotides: TGTGCCACCAGTGACCCGACTAGCGGATCCAGCTCCTACAATGAGCAGTTCTTC.

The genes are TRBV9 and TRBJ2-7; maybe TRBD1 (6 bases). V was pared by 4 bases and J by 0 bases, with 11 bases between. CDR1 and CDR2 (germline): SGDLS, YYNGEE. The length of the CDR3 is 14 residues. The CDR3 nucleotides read TGTGCCAGCAGCCCGAGACAGGTCTCCTACGAGCAGTACTTC. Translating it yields CASSPRQVSYEQYF.

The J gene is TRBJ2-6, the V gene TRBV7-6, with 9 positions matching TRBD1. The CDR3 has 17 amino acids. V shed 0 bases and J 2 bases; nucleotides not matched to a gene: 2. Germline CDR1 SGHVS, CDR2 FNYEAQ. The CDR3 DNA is TGTGCCAGCAGCTTAGCAAGGACAGGGGCTGGGGCCAACGTCCTGACTTTC. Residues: CASSLARTGAGANVLTF.

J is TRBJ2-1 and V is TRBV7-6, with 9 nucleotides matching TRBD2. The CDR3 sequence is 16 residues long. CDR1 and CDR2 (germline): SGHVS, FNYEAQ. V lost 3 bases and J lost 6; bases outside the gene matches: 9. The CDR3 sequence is CASSFPRGGTSNEQFF. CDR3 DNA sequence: TGTGCCAGCAGCTTTCCGCGGGGGGGGACTTCCAATGAGCAGTTCTTC.

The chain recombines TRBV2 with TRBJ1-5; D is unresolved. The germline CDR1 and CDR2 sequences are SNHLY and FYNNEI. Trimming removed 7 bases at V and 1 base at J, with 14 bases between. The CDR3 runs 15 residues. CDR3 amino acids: CASTEFQFSNQPQHF. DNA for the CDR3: TGTGCCAGCACCGAATTCCAATTCAGCAATCAGCCCCAGCATTTT. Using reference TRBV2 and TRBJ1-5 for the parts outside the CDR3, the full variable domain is EPEVTQTPSHQVTQMGQEVILRCVPISNHLYFYWYRQILGQKVEFLVSFYNNEISEKSEIFDDQFSVERPDGSNFTLKIRSTKLEDSAMYFCASTEFQFSNQPQHFGDGTRLSIL.

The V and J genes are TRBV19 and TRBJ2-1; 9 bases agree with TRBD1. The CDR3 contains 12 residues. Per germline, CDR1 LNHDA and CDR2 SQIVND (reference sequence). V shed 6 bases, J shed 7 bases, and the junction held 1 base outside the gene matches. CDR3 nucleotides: TGTGCCAGTAGGACAGGGGGGAATGAGCAGTTCTTC. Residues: CASRTGGNEQFF.

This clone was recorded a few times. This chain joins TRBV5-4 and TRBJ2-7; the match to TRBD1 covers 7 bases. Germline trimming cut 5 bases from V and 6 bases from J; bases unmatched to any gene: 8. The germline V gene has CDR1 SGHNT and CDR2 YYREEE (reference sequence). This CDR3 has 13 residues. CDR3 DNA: TGTGCCAGCAGTCCGATGACAGGGCGCGAGCAGTACTTC. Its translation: CASSPMTGREQYF.

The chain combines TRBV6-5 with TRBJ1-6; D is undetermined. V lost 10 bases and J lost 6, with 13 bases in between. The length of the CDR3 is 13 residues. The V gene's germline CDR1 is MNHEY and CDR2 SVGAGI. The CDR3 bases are TGTGCCACGCGGGCCGGACCTAATTCACCCCTCCACTTT. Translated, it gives CATRAGPNSPLHF.

Written as DNA, the CDR3 is TGCGCCAGCAGCCAAGAGGCCCAAGTAGGACCGCTAGGCACAGATACGCAGTATTTT. Translated, it gives CASSQEAQVGPLGTDTQYF. J is TRBJ2-3 and V is TRBV4-3, with D hard to call. The CDR3 is made up of 19 amino acids. Germline V gene data show CDR1 as LGHNA and CDR2 as YSLEER. V shed 0 bases and J shed 1 base, with 20 bases lying between them.

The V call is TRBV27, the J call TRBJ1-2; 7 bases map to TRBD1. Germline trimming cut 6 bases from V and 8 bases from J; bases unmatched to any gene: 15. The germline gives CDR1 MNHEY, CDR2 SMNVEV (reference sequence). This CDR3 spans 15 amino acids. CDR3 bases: TGTGCCAGCAGCCTCCAATCCGGGACAGCGACGGGCTACACCTTC. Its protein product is CASSLQSGTATGYTF.

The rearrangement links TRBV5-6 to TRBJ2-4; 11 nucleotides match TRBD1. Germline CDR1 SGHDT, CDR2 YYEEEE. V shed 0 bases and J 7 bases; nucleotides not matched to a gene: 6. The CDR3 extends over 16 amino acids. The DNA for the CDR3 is TGTGCCAGCAGCTTGGCTCGGACAGGGGGCGGGAACATTCAGTACTTC. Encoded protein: CASSLARTGGGNIQYF. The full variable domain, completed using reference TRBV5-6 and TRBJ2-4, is DAGVTQSPTHLIKTRGQQVTLRCSPKSGHDTVSWYQQALGQGPQFIFQYYEEEERQRGNFPDRFSGHQFPNYSSELNVNALLLGDSALYLCASSLARTGGGNIQYFGAGTRLSVL.

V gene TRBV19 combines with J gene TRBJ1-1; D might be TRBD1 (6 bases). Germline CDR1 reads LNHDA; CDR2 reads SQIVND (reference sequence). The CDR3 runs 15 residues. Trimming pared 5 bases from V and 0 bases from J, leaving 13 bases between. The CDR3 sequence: CASSSRQEMNTEAFF. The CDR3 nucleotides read TGTGCCAGTAGTTCCCGACAGGAAATGAACACTGAAGCTTTCTTT.

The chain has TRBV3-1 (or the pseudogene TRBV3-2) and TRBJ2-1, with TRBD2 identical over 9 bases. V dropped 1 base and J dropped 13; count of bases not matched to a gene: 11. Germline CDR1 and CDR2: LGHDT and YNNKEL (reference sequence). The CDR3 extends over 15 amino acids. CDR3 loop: CASSQGVISGSPQFF. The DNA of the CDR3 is TGTGCCAGCAGCCAAGGAGTGATTAGCGGGAGCCCCCAGTTCTTC.

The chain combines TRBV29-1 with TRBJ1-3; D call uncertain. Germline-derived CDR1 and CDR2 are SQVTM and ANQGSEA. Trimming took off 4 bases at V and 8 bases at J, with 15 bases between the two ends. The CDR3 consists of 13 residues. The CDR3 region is CSVAAWPEDTIYF. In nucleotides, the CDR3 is TGCAGCGTTGCGGCCTGGCCCGAGGACACCATATATTTT.

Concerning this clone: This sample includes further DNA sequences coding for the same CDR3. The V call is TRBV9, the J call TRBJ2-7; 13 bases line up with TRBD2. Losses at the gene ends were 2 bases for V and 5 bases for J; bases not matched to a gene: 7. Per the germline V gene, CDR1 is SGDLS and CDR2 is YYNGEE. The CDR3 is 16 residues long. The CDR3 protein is CASSVAPGLAGNEQYF. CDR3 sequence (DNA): TGTGCCAGCAGCGTCGCTCCGGGACTAGCGGGAAACGAGCAGTACTTC.

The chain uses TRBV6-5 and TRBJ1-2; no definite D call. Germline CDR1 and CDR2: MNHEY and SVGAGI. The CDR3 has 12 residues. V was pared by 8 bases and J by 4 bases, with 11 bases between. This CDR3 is CASWSGSYGYTF. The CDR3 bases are TGTGCCAGCTGGTCCGGGAGCTATGGCTACACCTTC.

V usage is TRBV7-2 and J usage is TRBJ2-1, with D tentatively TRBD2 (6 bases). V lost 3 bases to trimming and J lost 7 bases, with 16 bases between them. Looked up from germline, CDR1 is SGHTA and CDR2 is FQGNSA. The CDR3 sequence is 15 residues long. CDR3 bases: TGTGCCAGCAGCTTGGACGGGACTGGGGGGAATGAGCAGTTCTTC. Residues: CASSLDGTGGNEQFF.

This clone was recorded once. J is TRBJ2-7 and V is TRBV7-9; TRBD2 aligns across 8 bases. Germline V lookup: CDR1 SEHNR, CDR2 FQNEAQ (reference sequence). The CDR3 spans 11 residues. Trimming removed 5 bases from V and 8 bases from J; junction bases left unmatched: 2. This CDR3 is CASSPGGKQYF. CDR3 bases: TGTGCCAGCAGCCCGGGGGGGAAGCAGTACTTC.

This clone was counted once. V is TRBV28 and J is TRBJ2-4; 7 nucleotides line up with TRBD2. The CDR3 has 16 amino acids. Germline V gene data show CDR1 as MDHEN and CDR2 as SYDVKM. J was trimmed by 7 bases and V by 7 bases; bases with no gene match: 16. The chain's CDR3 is CASTTPLGQGGNIQYF. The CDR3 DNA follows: TGTGCCAGCACCACCCCGCTAGGGCAGGGAGGGAACATTCAGTACTTC.

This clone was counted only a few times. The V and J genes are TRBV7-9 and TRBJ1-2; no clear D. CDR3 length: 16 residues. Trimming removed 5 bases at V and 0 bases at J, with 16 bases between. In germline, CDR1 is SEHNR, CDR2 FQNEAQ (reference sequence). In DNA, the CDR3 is TGTGCCAGCAGCGTAGAAGCCTTAAGGTCTAACTATGGCTACACCTTC. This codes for CASSVEALRSNYGYTF.

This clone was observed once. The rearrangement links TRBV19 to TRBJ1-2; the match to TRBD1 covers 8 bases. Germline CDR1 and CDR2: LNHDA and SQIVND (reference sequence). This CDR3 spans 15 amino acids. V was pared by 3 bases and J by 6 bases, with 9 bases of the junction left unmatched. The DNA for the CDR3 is TGTGCCAGTAGTATTCTGGACAGGGAAGTAGATGGCTACACCTTC. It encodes CASSILDREVDGYTF.

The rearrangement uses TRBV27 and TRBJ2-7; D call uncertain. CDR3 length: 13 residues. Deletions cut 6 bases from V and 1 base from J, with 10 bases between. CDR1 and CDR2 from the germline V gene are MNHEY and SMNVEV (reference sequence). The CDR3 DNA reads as TGTGCCAGCAGCACCACAGATTCCTACGAGCAGTACTTC. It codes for CASSTTDSYEQYF.

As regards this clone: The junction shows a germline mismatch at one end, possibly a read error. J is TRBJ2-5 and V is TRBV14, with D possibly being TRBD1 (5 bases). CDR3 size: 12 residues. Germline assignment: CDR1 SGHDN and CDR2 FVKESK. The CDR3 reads CASSKLTGPPDF. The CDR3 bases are TGTGCCAGCAGCAAACTTACAGGCCCTCCGGACTTC.